This T cell receptor beta chain is drawn from a study of graft-versus-host responses after intestinal transplantation. The table came from immunoSEQ multiplex PCR; TCRdb's copy has only in-frame clones and leaves some out. The sample shows about 97,000 clones, about nine tenths of them seen only once. J gave up 3 bases and V 3 bases, and 1 base lay outside the gene matches. This CDR3 contains 13 residues. Germline values: CDR1 SGHAT, CDR2 FQDESV (reference sequence). The V gene is TRBV11-1, the J gene TRBJ2-7, with 8 bases identical to TRBD1. The source of this sequence is a human patient who received an intestinal transplant, so some T cells may come from the graft donor. The source was PBMCs, collected about 440 days after intestinal transplant. DNA of the CDR3: TGTGCCAGCAGCTTTACAGGGGGCTACGAGCAGTACTTC. This encodes CASSFTGGYEQYF. Full variable domain (remainder filled in from reference TRBV11-1 and TRBJ2-7): EAEVAQSPRYKITEKSQAVAFWCDPISGHATLYWYRQILGQGPELLVQFQDESVVDDSQLPKDRFSAERLKGVDSTLKIQPAELGDSAMYLCASSFTGGYEQYFGPGTRLTVT.